Following are 20 T cell receptor beta chains from one sample sequenced in a study of T cell responses to AZD1222 COVID-19 vaccine (dated by TCRdb to the early 2020s). The label giving this sample's time point can be read as: about 28 days (+/-7) after the second vaccine dose. This specimen's treatment or condition label, interpreted: meningococcal conjugate vaccine given as trial control. Library method: the immunoSEQ multiplex PCR assay. TCRdb obtained this table from immuneACCESS and retained in-frame rearrangements with V and J assigned. These tables miss some clones; where compared with another copy, unresolved V genes account for less than half of the shortfall, and the remainder is unexplained. In this sample the table shows about 180,000 clones, around 93% of which occur a single time. Under 1.1% of the sample is held by the ten biggest clonotypes. The sample here was peripheral blood, taken 28 days after the second dose of the MenACWY control vaccine. All receptors come from an adult who received the MenACWY meningococcal vaccine as a control.

A few counts support this clone. V usage is TRBV15 and J usage is TRBJ1-2, with a tentative D call TRBD1 (6 bases). CDR3 length equals 16 residues. The ends were cut back, 1 base at V and 2 bases at J, with 14 bases in the middle. The germline V gene encodes CDR1 LNHNV and CDR2 YYDKDF (reference sequence). The CDR3 nucleotides read TGTGCCACCAGCAGAGGAATAGGGACACTCAACTATGGCTACACCTTC. Protein sequence: CATSRGIGTLNYGYTF.

The chain recombines TRBV20-1 with TRBJ2-7, with 7 bases fitting TRBD1. The junction had 3 bases not matched to a gene; V was cut back by 5 bases and J by 5 bases. This CDR3 region has 11 residues. Germline loops: CDR1 DFQATT, CDR2 SNEGSKA (reference sequence). This chain's CDR3 is CSALGQDEQYF. The CDR3 coding sequence is TGCAGTGCTCTTGGACAGGACGAGCAGTACTTC.

The chain uses TRBV6-6 and TRBJ1-1, with D possibly TRBD1 on 5 matching bases. V was pared by 6 bases and J by 4 bases, with 21 bases between. The CDR3 consists of 16 residues. Looked up from germline, CDR1 is MNHNY and CDR2 is SVGAGI (reference sequence). CDR3 sequence: CASRNPPTGGSTEAFF. CDR3 in DNA: TGTGCCAGCAGGAACCCCCCCACCGGGGGGAGCACTGAAGCTTTCTTT.

V usage is TRBV28 and J usage is TRBJ2-1; 7 bases agree with TRBD1. The junction had 19 bases not matched to a gene; V was cut back by 6 bases and J by 8 bases. CDR3 length equals 17 residues. Looked up from germline, CDR1 is MDHEN and CDR2 is SYDVKM. The CDR3 sequence is CASSLGRQGVKLDEQFF. In DNA form, the CDR3 reads TGTGCCAGCAGCCTGGGCAGGCAGGGGGTCAAGTTGGATGAGCAGTTCTTC.

V gene TRBV9 combines with J gene TRBJ2-5; either TRBD1 or TRBD2 may supply D (5 bases each). The CDR3 extends over 17 amino acids. Germline values: CDR1 SGDLS, CDR2 YYNGEE. V shed 0 bases and J shed 5 bases, with 20 bases lying between them. As DNA, the CDR3 is TGTGCCAGCAGCGTAGTACCCCACGGGGCCGGCGGGGAGACCCAGTACTTC. This gives the protein CASSVVPHGAGGETQYF.

The V and J genes are TRBV5-6 and TRBJ2-7; 7 nucleotides align to TRBD2. CDR1 is SGHDT and CDR2 is YYEEEE in the germline V gene. J was trimmed by 3 bases and V by 6 bases; bases with no gene match: 3. This CDR3 region has 12 residues. CDR3 in amino acids: CASTIAGYEQYF. For the CDR3, the DNA is TGTGCCAGCACTATAGCGGGCTACGAGCAGTACTTC.

This chain connects TRBV30 to TRBJ1-5, with unresolved D. This CDR3 has 15 amino acids. V was pared by 2 bases and J by 0 bases, with 11 bases between. The germline V gene has CDR1 GTSNPN and CDR2 SVGIG (reference sequence). The CDR3 region is CAWSREGPSNQPQHF. CDR3 DNA: TGTGCCTGGAGTAGGGAGGGTCCTAGCAATCAGCCCCAGCATTTT.

This chain links TRBV6-5 with TRBJ2-1; no firm D call. V was clipped by 7 bases and J by 5 bases, with 9 bases between them. The germline V gene has CDR1 MNHEY and CDR2 SVGAGI. The length of the CDR3 is 12 residues. The CDR3, as DNA: TGTGCCAGCACCCGCAGCCACAATGAGCAGTTCTTC. Its translation is CASTRSHNEQFF.

The gene calls are TRBV3-1 (or the pseudogene TRBV3-2) and TRBJ2-5; D might be TRBD1 or TRBD2, each matching 5 bases. Germline V gene lookup returns CDR1 LGHDT and CDR2 YNNKEL (reference sequence). Trimming took off 1 base at V and 5 bases at J, with 5 bases between the two ends. CDR3 length: 12 amino acids. The CDR3 protein is CASSQGGETQYF. In nucleotides, the CDR3 is TGTGCCAGCAGCCAAGGGGGGGAGACCCAGTACTTC.

The chain joins TRBV3-1 (or the pseudogene TRBV3-2) to TRBJ2-3; possibly TRBD1 for D (6 bases). The CDR3 extends over 16 amino acids. Trimming left V 1 base short and J 3 bases short, with 14 bases between. The germline V gene has CDR1 LGHDT and CDR2 YNNKEL (reference sequence). CDR3 protein: CASSQAVGARTDTQYF. CDR3 DNA sequence: TGTGCCAGCAGCCAAGCAGTGGGGGCTAGGACAGATACGCAGTATTTT.

The genes are TRBV24-1 and TRBJ1-5; D gene uncertain. This CDR3 is built from 13 residues. Germline CDR1 KGHDR, CDR2 SFDVKD. Trimming left V 4 bases short and J 4 bases short, with 7 bases between. In DNA, the CDR3 is TGTGCCACCAGTGACATGAATAATCAGCCCCAGCATTTT. It yields the protein CATSDMNNQPQHF.

V is TRBV4-1 and J is TRBJ1-4; D perhaps matches TRBD1 (6 bases). V lost 7 bases to trimming and J lost 6 bases, with 18 bases between them. This CDR3 is 15 amino acids long. Germline V gene sequence: CDR1 MGHRA, CDR2 YSYEKL. The CDR3 nucleotides are TGCGCCAGCAAACGAGGGGAGTCAGGGGATGAAAAACTGTTTTTT. Translation gives CASKRGESGDEKLFF.

V usage is TRBV20-1 and J usage is TRBJ2-1; either TRBD1 or TRBD2 may fit D (5 bases each). The germline V gene encodes CDR1 DFQATT and CDR2 SNEGSKA (reference sequence). V was pared by 3 bases and J by 10 bases, with 22 bases between. The CDR3 contains 15 residues. The CDR3: CSASKPGAIVGEQFF. CDR3 bases: TGCAGTGCTAGTAAGCCCGGGGCCATTGTAGGGGAGCAGTTCTTC.

The rearrangement uses TRBV7-2 and TRBJ2-5; possibly TRBD2 for D (7 bases). The germline gives CDR1 SGHTA, CDR2 FQGNSA. The CDR3 sequence is 14 residues long. V was pared by 11 bases and J by 2 bases, with 18 bases between. The CDR3 DNA reads TGTGCCGCTTCGAGGGGGGGGTTTCAAGAGACCCAGTACTTC. It codes for CAASRGGFQETQYF.

The chain carries TRBV2 and TRBJ1-1, with D hard to call. The germline V gene encodes CDR1 SNHLY and CDR2 FYNNEI. The V end was cut by 2 bases, the J end by 0 bases, with 10 bases between. The CDR3 is made up of 15 amino acids. CDR3 amino acids: CASSESPVMNTEAFF. CDR3 sequence (DNA): TGTGCCAGCAGTGAATCCCCCGTCATGAACACTGAAGCTTTCTTT.

This sequence joins TRBV2 and TRBJ1-1; D may be TRBD1 (5 bases). This CDR3 has 12 amino acids. With 11 bases removed from V and 3 bases from J, the gap between germline ends came to 13 bases. From germline, CDR1 is SNHLY and CDR2 FYNNEI. The CDR3 region has the DNA TGTGCCGCAGGGAGGGCGGACACTGAAGCTTTCTTT. Translated: CAAGRADTEAFF. The complete variable domain, with remaining parts taken from reference TRBV2 and TRBJ1-1, reads EPEVTQTPSHQVTQMGQEVILRCVPISNHLYFYWYRQILGQKVEFLVSFYNNEISEKSEIFDDQFSVERPDGSNFTLKIRSTKLEDSAMYFCAAGRADTEAFFGQGTRLTVV.

This clone was seen once. CDR3 DNA sequence: TGTGCCAGCAGTTTACCGACAGGAGGAAGTGAAAAACTGTTTTTT. Protein: CASSLPTGGSEKLFF. The genes are TRBV28 and TRBJ1-4; the D gene is possibly TRBD1 (6 bases). This CDR3 comprises 15 residues. The V end lost 2 bases, the J end lost 7 bases, and 14 bases lay between the germline ends. Germline values: CDR1 MDHEN, CDR2 SYDVKM.

The rearrangement uses TRBV9 and TRBJ1-6, with no clear D. With 0 bases removed from V and 3 bases from J, the gap between germline ends came to 7 bases. CDR3 length equals 15 residues. Germline CDR1 SGDLS, CDR2 YYNGEE. The CDR3 here is CASSVAPIYNSPLHF. For the CDR3, the DNA is TGTGCCAGCAGCGTAGCCCCGATCTATAATTCACCCCTCCACTTT.

In nucleotides, the CDR3 is TGTGCCAGCAGCTCAATCATTGGCTCTGGGGCCAACGTCCTGACTTTC. It encodes CASSSIIGSGANVLTF. J is TRBJ2-6 and V is TRBV5-5; D unclear. Germline V gene sequence: CDR1 SGHKS, CDR2 YYEKEE (reference sequence). The V gene lost 3 bases and the J gene lost 0 bases, with 10 bases spanning the gap. The CDR3 contains 16 residues.

This chain uses TRBV7-3 with TRBJ2-7; a possible D gene is TRBD2 (6 bases). Looked up from germline, CDR1 is SGHTA and CDR2 is FQGTGA. V lost 3 bases and J lost 7, with 10 bases in between. The CDR3 loop spans 12 amino acids. The CDR3 DNA is TGTGCCAGCAGCTTTTACGGGGGTGAGCAGTACTTC. Translated: CASSFYGGEQYF.